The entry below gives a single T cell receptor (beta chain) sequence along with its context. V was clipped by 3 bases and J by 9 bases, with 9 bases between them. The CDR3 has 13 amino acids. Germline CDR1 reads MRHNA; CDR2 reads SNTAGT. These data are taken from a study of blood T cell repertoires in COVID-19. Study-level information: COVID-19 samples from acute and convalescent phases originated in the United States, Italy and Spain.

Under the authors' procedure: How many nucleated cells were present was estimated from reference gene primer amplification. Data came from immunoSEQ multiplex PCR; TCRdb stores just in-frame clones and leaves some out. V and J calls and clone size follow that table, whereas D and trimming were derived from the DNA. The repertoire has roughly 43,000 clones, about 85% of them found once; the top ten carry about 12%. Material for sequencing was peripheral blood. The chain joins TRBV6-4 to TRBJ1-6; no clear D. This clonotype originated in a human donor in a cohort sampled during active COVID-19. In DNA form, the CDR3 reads TGTGCCAGCAGTGAATTAGAGGGTTCACCCCTCCACTTT. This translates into CASSELEGSPLHF.